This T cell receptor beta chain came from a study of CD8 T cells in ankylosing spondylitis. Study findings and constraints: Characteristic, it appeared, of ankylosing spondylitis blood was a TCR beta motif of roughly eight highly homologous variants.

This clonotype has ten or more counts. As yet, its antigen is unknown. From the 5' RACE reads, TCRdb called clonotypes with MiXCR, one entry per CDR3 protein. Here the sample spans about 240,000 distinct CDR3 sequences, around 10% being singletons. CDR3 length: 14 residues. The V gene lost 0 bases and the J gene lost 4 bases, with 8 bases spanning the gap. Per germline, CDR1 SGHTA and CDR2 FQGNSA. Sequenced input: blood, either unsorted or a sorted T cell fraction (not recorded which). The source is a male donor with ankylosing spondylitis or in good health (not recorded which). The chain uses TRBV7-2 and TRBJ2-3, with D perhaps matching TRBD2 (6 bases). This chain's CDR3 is CASSLAGLSDTQYF. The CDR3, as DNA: TGTGCCAGCAGCTTAGCGGGACTGTCAGATACGCAGTATTTT.